These T cell receptor beta chains were read from a single sample in a study of blood T cells in healthy people across ages. Via MiXCR, TCRdb re-called the 5' RACE reads, giving one row per CDR3 protein. The sample holds around 990,000 distinct CDR3 sequences, 25% seen once. Another study also made use of these data, one on T cells of mothers and their children.

Input material: blood. These receptor sequences come from a girl aged 2 to 10 in good health. The CDR3 runs from the conserved cysteine through the conserved F or W. Each record gives: clone size, D gene, J gene, V gene, CDR3 protein, CDR3 DNA. A D gene is named only where the DNA matches it firmly. Where a row states a size, it is once, few, many or the class of an expanded clone; other rows omit it.

clone size: few; D gene: -; J gene: TRBJ1-1; V gene: TRBV3-1; CDR3 protein: CASSLNGATEAFF; CDR3 DNA: TGTGCCAGCAGCCTGAATGGGGCTACTGAAGCTTTCTTT
clone size: -; D gene: -; J gene: TRBJ1-5; V gene: TRBV27; CDR3 protein: CASQAREQQPQHF; CDR3 DNA: TGTGCCAGTCAAGCGAGGGAACAACAGCCCCAGCATTTT
clone size: -; D gene: -; J gene: TRBJ1-1; V gene: TRBV2; CDR3 protein: CASSTNMNTEAFF; CDR3 DNA: TGTGCCAGCAGCACGAACATGAACACTGAAGCTTTCTTT
clone size: -; D gene: -; J gene: TRBJ2-1; V gene: TRBV6-1; CDR3 protein: CASNTDPTPYNEQFF; CDR3 DNA: TGTGCCAGCAACACTGACCCTACCCCCTACAATGAGCAGTTCTTC
clone size: -; D gene: -; J gene: TRBJ2-5; V gene: TRBV29-1; CDR3 protein: CSFGTGGQETQYF; CDR3 DNA: TGCAGCTTTGGGACCGGGGGCCAAGAGACCCAGTACTTC
clone size: -; D gene: TRBD2; J gene: TRBJ2-7; V gene: TRBV2; CDR3 protein: CATLAGGYEQYF; CDR3 DNA: TGTGCCACTCTAGCGGGAGGGTACGAGCAGTACTTC
clone size: once; D gene: TRBD1; J gene: TRBJ1-5; V gene: TRBV19; CDR3 protein: CASNWDSEGYSNQPQHF; CDR3 DNA: TGTGCCAGTAATTGGGACAGCGAGGGATATAGCAATCAGCCCCAGCATTTT
clone size: few; D gene: TRBD1; J gene: TRBJ2-1; V gene: TRBV6-2/TRBV6-3; CDR3 protein: CASSLTGGVNEQFF; CDR3 DNA: TGTGCCAGCAGTTTAACAGGGGGTGTAAATGAGCAGTTCTTC
clone size: few; D gene: -; J gene: TRBJ2-1; V gene: TRBV11-1; CDR3 protein: CASSVGFEYEQFF; CDR3 DNA: TGTGCCAGCAGTGTAGGGTTTGAATATGAGCAGTTCTTC
clone size: -; D gene: TRBD2; J gene: TRBJ2-1; V gene: TRBV9; CDR3 protein: CASSPRGNSGGSSYNEQFF; CDR3 DNA: TGTGCCAGCAGCCCGAGGGGAAATAGCGGGGGGAGCTCCTACAATGAGCAGTTCTTC
clone size: -; D gene: -; J gene: TRBJ1-2; V gene: TRBV20-1; CDR3 protein: CSARFGYGYTF; CDR3 DNA: TGCAGTGCTAGGTTCGGCTATGGCTACACCTTC
clone size: -; D gene: -; J gene: TRBJ1-2; V gene: TRBV20-1; CDR3 protein: CSALRLLRGYGYTF; CDR3 DNA: TGCAGTGCCCTAAGATTATTAAGGGGCTATGGCTACACCTTC
clone size: few; D gene: TRBD1; J gene: TRBJ2-1; V gene: TRBV4-2; CDR3 protein: CASSQDGDRGSDEQFF; CDR3 DNA: TGTGCCAGCAGCCAAGATGGGGACAGGGGTTCGGATGAGCAGTTCTTC
clone size: -; D gene: TRBD2; J gene: TRBJ2-1; V gene: TRBV2; CDR3 protein: CASRISGGAWNEQFF; CDR3 DNA: TGTGCCAGCAGGATTAGCGGGGGGGCCTGGAATGAGCAGTTCTTC
clone size: -; D gene: -; J gene: TRBJ2-7; V gene: TRBV9; CDR3 protein: CASSVLGDEQYF; CDR3 DNA: TGTGCCAGCAGCGTCTTAGGGGACGAGCAGTACTTC
clone size: -; D gene: -; J gene: TRBJ2-3; V gene: TRBV20-1; CDR3 protein: CSARDRVGTDTQYF; CDR3 DNA: TGCAGTGCTAGAGATAGGGTGGGCACAGATACGCAGTATTTT